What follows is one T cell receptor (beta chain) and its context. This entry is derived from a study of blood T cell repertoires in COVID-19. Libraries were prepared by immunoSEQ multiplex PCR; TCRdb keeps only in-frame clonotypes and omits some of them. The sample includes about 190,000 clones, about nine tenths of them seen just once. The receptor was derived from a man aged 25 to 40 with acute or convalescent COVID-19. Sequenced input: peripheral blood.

Here the CDR3 DNA reads TGTGCCAGCCAAAGGGGTACGGCGATTGAAAAACTGTTTTTT. Amino acid sequence: CASQRGTAIEKLFF. V gene TRBV6-5 combines with J gene TRBJ1-4, with a possible D match to TRBD1 (5 bases). CDR3 length: 14 residues. V gave up 8 bases and J gave up 7 bases, with 17 bases separating them. From germline, CDR1 is MNHEY and CDR2 SVGAGI.